This passage covers 22 T cell receptor beta chains from one sample sequenced in a study of human T cells and chemical hapten exposure. Time point: patch test 2, 6 weeks after DPC sensitization. Treatment given: therapeutic diphenylcyclopropenone sensitization with weekly scalp DPC. Via MiXCR, TCRdb re-called the RACE reads, giving one row per CDR3 protein. The data contain fewer than 100,000 distinct CDR3 sequences, roughly 10% of them singletons. The material sequenced was whole blood, taken in connection with sensitization to the hapten diphenylcyclopropenone (DPC). The receptors shown here come from a young man with alopecia areata. Some clones in this sample may be carry-over from other donors' samples.

The chain recombines TRBV9 with TRBJ1-1, with 9 bases identical to TRBD1. The CDR3 sequence is 15 residues long. In germline, CDR1 is SGDLS, CDR2 YYNGEE. V was clipped by 4 bases and J by 6 bases; unmatched bases: 10. This chain's CDR3 is CASSNRDRESAEAFF. The CDR3 bases are TGTGCCAGCAGCAACCGGGACAGGGAGTCGGCTGAAGCTTTCTTT.

CDR3 coding DNA: TGCAGTGCCCCAAGGGGCGGCGGCTACACCTTC. Protein product: CSAPRGGGYTF. The chain has TRBV20-1 and TRBJ1-2; tentative D call: TRBD1 (5 bases). Germline V CDR1 and CDR2: DFQATT, SNEGSKA (reference sequence). The CDR3 is made up of 11 amino acids. Trimming shortened V by 6 bases and J by 8 bases, and 13 bases separated the two germline ends.

A remark on this clonotype: The junction departs from the called germline gene at one end, perhaps through a read error. J is TRBJ2-5 and V is TRBV6-5, with 11 bases fitting TRBD2. This CDR3 has 11 amino acids. CDR1 is MNHEY and CDR2 is SVGAGI in the germline V gene. Here the CDR3 DNA reads TGTGCCAGCAACGAAGTAGCGGGGGGGGACTTC. Translating it yields CASNEVAGGDF.

This clonotype has more than one count but fewer than ten. The V gene is TRBV6-2 or TRBV6-3, the J gene TRBJ1-1; perhaps TRBD1 as D (6 bases). This CDR3 region has 14 residues. The ends were cut back, 5 bases at V and 6 bases at J, with 16 bases in the middle. CDR1 MNHEY and CDR2 SVGEGT come from the germline V gene. CDR3 sequence (DNA): TGTGCCAGCAGTCCCAGGGGAGGGGAGCCTGAAGCTTTCTTT. It codes for CASSPRGGEPEAFF.

CDR3 loop: CASSLGELSSYGYTF. The CDR3 region has the DNA TGTGCCAGCAGCTTAGGGGAGCTATCCAGCTATGGCTACACCTTC. This rearrangement joins TRBV7-2 to TRBJ1-2; D remains ambiguous. Trimming left V 1 base short and J 4 bases short, with 13 bases between. The CDR3 is 15 amino acids. CDR1 and CDR2 from the germline V gene are SGHTA and FQGNSA.

This clonotype was detected only a few times. The gene calls are TRBV11-2 and TRBJ2-1; 8 bases match TRBD2. There are 15 residues in the CDR3. J lost 4 bases, V lost 6 bases, and 8 bases had no gene match. The germline V gene has CDR1 SGHAT and CDR2 FQNNGV. Written as DNA, the CDR3 is TGTGCCAGCAGGACGAGCGGGGGTGTATACAATGAGCAGTTCTTC. It encodes CASRTSGGVYNEQFF.

The CDR3 nucleotides are TGTGCCAGCAGCTCTTCCGGGACAGGGGGCCACGAGCAGTACTTC. Translated, it gives CASSSSGTGGHEQYF. The V call is TRBV28, the J call TRBJ2-7, with TRBD1 matching 12 bases. Germline V gene lookup returns CDR1 MDHEN and CDR2 SYDVKM. CDR3 length equals 15 residues. V lost 6 bases and J lost 5; bases outside the gene matches: 8.

The CDR3: CASGFAGAEETQYF. DNA of the CDR3: TGTGCTAGTGGTTTTGCGGGGGCAGAAGAGACCCAGTACTTC. The chain uses TRBV12-5 and TRBJ2-5; maybe TRBD2 (7 bases). This CDR3 is 14 amino acids long. Germline CDR1 reads LGHNT; CDR2 reads FRNRAP. Deletions cut 3 bases from V and 3 bases from J, with 11 bases between.

This clonotype was detected many times. The rearrangement uses TRBV7-6 and TRBJ2-7; D is possibly TRBD2 (6 bases). CDR3 length equals 13 residues. With 1 base removed from V and 6 bases from J, the gap between germline ends came to 10 bases. Per the germline V gene, CDR1 is SGHVS and CDR2 is FNYEAQ. The CDR3 sequence: CASSLGGGGEQYF. CDR3 DNA: TGTGCCAGCAGCTTAGGTGGGGGAGGCGAGCAGTACTTC.

The rearrangement links TRBV14 to TRBJ2-3, with 10 positions matching TRBD2. CDR1 and CDR2 (germline): SGHDN, FVKESK. CDR3 size: 14 residues. The junction had 4 bases not matched to a gene; V was cut back by 5 bases and J by 5 bases. CDR3 nucleotide sequence: TGTGCCAGCAGCACCCAGCGGGGGGGAGATACGCAGTATTTT. This sequence encodes CASSTQRGGDTQYF.

This clonotype turned up a few times. V usage is TRBV5-1 and J usage is TRBJ2-7; 7 bases are shared with TRBD1. The CDR3 totals 14 residues. CDR1 and CDR2 from the germline V gene are SGHRS and YFSETQ. V was clipped by 2 bases and J by 1 base; unmatched bases: 3. The CDR3 DNA is TGCGCCAGCAGCTTAGAGGACAGGTCCTACGAGCAGTACTTC. Its protein product is CASSLEDRSYEQYF.

This clonotype was seen many times. This rearrangement joins TRBV7-3 to TRBJ2-1; no clear D gene. The CDR3 has 12 amino acids. CDR1 and CDR2 from the germline V gene are SGHTA and FQGTGA. Deletions cut 4 bases from V and 9 bases from J, with 10 bases between. DNA for the CDR3: TGTGCCAGCAGCTCCCAGCGCACTGAGCAGTTCTTC. Translating it yields CASSSQRTEQFF. The entire variable domain, with the rest obtained from reference TRBV7-3 and TRBJ2-1, is as follows: GAGVSQTPSNKVTEKGKYVELRCDPISGHTALYWYRQSLGQGPEFLIYFQGTGAADDSGLPNDRFFAVRPEGSVSTLKIQRTERGDSAVYLCASSSQRTEQFFGPGTRLTVL.

This sequence joins TRBV7-6 and TRBJ1-5, with 7 bases aligning to TRBD1. V was pared by 5 bases and J by 6 bases, with 10 bases of the junction left unmatched. This CDR3 has 15 amino acids. The germline V gene has CDR1 SGHVS and CDR2 FNYEAQ. CDR3: CASSLTGRLSQPQHF. The CDR3 DNA is TGTGCCAGCAGCCTGACAGGGCGGCTCTCTCAGCCCCAGCATTTT.

This sequence joins TRBV6-2 or TRBV6-3 and TRBJ1-1; D is perhaps TRBD1 (5 bases). This CDR3 is 13 amino acids long. V was trimmed by 0 bases and J by 8 bases, leaving 10 bases between them. Germline V CDR1 and CDR2: MNHEY, SVGEGT. The CDR3 sequence is CASSYSGGAEAFF. In DNA form, the CDR3 reads TGTGCCAGCAGTTACTCCGGGGGAGCCGAAGCTTTCTTT.

This clonotype was counted ten times or more. The chain has TRBV19 and TRBJ2-7, with a tentative D call TRBD1 (6 bases). This CDR3 contains 13 residues. V lost 5 bases, J lost 6 bases, and 14 bases lay in between. The germline V gene encodes CDR1 LNHDA and CDR2 SQIVND (reference sequence). DNA for the CDR3: TGTGCCAGTAGTGAGCAGGGGCAGGGCGAGCAGTACTTC. Amino acids: CASSEQGQGEQYF.

Many counts were recorded for this clonotype. This rearrangement joins TRBV7-6 to TRBJ2-1, with D perhaps matching TRBD1 or TRBD2 (5 bases each). Looked up from germline, CDR1 is SGHVS and CDR2 is FNYEAQ. V dropped 5 bases and J dropped 1 base, with 18 bases sitting between them. The CDR3 runs 17 residues. CDR3 protein: CASSPSSGHASYNEQFF. In DNA, the CDR3 is TGTGCCAGCAGCCCCTCGTCGGGGCACGCGTCCTACAATGAGCAGTTCTTC. The full variable domain, with the rest looked up from reference TRBV7-6 and TRBJ2-1, is GAGVSQSPRYKVTKRGQDVALRCDPISGHVSLYWYRQALGQGPEFLTYFNYEAQQDKSGLPNDRFSAERPEGSISTLTIQRTEQRDSAMYRCASSPSSGHASYNEQFFGPGTRLTVL.

The chain has TRBV29-1 and TRBJ2-3; no clear D gene. With 2 bases removed from V and 1 base from J, the gap between germline ends came to 10 bases. Germline V gene sequence: CDR1 SQVTM, CDR2 ANQGSEA. There are 14 residues in the CDR3. CDR3 nucleotide sequence: TGCAGCGTTGAATCGACATGGCGCACAGATACGCAGTATTTT. This codes for CSVESTWRTDTQYF.

This chain connects TRBV2 to TRBJ2-3; tentative D call: TRBD1 (6 bases). V shed 9 bases and J shed 0 bases, with 13 bases lying between them. Germline CDR1 reads SNHLY; CDR2 reads FYNNEI. The CDR3 totals 14 residues. The CDR3 loop reads CARGASYSTDTQYF. The CDR3 coding sequence is TGTGCCAGGGGGGCCTCGTATAGCACAGATACGCAGTATTTT. The full variable domain, in which reference TRBV2 and TRBJ2-3 provide the parts outside the CDR3, is EPEVTQTPSHQVTQMGQEVILRCVPISNHLYFYWYRQILGQKVEFLVSFYNNEISEKSEIFDDQFSVERPDGSNFTLKIRSTKLEDSAMYFCARGASYSTDTQYFGPGTRLTVL.

The chain combines TRBV19 with TRBJ2-2; D could derive from TRBD1 or TRBD2 (5 bases each). Deletions cut 5 bases from V and 3 bases from J, with 13 bases between. Germline loops: CDR1 LNHDA, CDR2 SQIVND (reference sequence). The CDR3 consists of 15 residues. The CDR3 DNA follows: TGTGCCAGTAGTCCAGGGACGGTGGACACCGGGGAGCTGTTTTTT. It specifies CASSPGTVDTGELFF. Drawing the rest from reference TRBV19 and TRBJ2-2, the complete variable domain is DGGITQSPKYLFRKEGQNVTLSCEQNLNHDAMYWYRQDPGQGLRLIYYSQIVNDFQKGDIAEGYSVSREKKESFPLTVTSAQKNPTAFYLCASSPGTVDTGELFFGEGSRLTVL.

This chain links TRBV7-2 with TRBJ2-4; D may be TRBD1 or TRBD2 (5 bases each). The V gene lost 3 bases and the J gene lost 7 bases, with 25 bases spanning the gap. This CDR3 has 18 amino acids. Germline V lookup: CDR1 SGHTA, CDR2 FQGNSA. The CDR3, as DNA: TGTGCCAGCAGCTTCCGAACCCCTACCCGGGACCCCCAGAACATTCAGTACTTC. It codes for CASSFRTPTRDPQNIQYF.

The chain recombines TRBV5-1 with TRBJ2-3; no reliable D call. The CDR3 sequence is 15 residues long. CDR1 SGHRS and CDR2 YFSETQ come from the germline V gene. Trimming removed 2 bases at V and 0 bases at J, with 10 bases between. CDR3 DNA: TGCGCCAGCAGCTTCGGCGGATCTAGCACAGATACGCAGTATTTT. Amino acids: CASSFGGSSTDTQYF.

This clonotype came up many times. J is TRBJ1-2 and V is TRBV6-5; 8 positions match TRBD1. CDR1 is MNHEY and CDR2 is SVGAGI in the germline V gene. The J segment lost 6 bases and the V segment lost 5 bases, leaving 14 bases of the junction unmatched. CDR3 length: 16 residues. The CDR3 sequence is CASSPDRANLLDGYTF. The CDR3 bases are TGTGCCAGCAGTCCGGACAGGGCAAACCTACTCGATGGCTACACCTTC.